This T cell receptor beta chain was profiled in a study of blood T cell repertoires in COVID-19. Per the original methods: From reference gene primer amplification, estimates of nucleated cell counts were derived. This table comes from immunoSEQ multiplex PCR, and its TCRdb copy is limited to in-frame clones, with some not included. For V, J and clone size, that table is used; D and trimming come from the DNA. The data show 280,000 or so clones, more than 75% seen once. The clonotype was recovered from a woman aged 25 to 39 who had recovered from COVID-19. Sequenced: peripheral blood.

The CDR3 here is CASSIQGNEAGELFF. The CDR3 DNA reads as TGTGCCAGCAGCATACAGGGAAATGAGGCCGGGGAGCTGTTTTTT. The chain joins TRBV7-9 to TRBJ2-2, with D perhaps matching TRBD1 (6 bases). The CDR3 is 15 residues long. Germline V gene lookup returns CDR1 SEHNR and CDR2 FQNEAQ (reference sequence). Trimming shortened V by 5 bases and J by 6 bases, and 16 bases separated the two germline ends.